The next 6 T cell receptor beta chains were all read from a single sample in a study of monozygotic twins with inflammatory bowel disease. For each CDR3 protein, TCRdb gives one entry from its re-call of the 5' RACE reads, without DNA. Its table lists about 210,000 distinct CDR3 sequences. Sample: blood. Receptors originate from a human donor with ulcerative colitis or Crohn's disease, or a healthy co-twin of an affected twin (not recorded which).

V usage is TRBV7-2 and J usage is TRBJ1-1; checking the TCRdb D call of TRBD1 is not possible without DNA. The germline gives CDR1 SGHTA, CDR2 FQGNSA. CDR3 length equals 15 residues. CDR3: CASSPGQISNTEAFF. The variable domain in full, with the rest retrieved from reference TRBV7-2 and TRBJ1-1, is GAGVSQSPSNKVTEKGKDVELRCDPISGHTALYWYRQSLGQGLEFLIYFQGNSAPDKSGLPSDRFSAERTGGSVSTLTIQRTQQEDSAVYLCASSPGQISNTEAFFGQGTRLTVV.

The genes are TRBV20-1 and TRBJ2-1; TCRdb proposes TRBD2, but this gene call is untestable without DNA. CDR1 and CDR2 from the germline V gene are DFQATT and SNEGSKA (reference sequence). The CDR3 runs 15 residues. CDR3 residues: CSAYELAGDWNEQFF.

The rearrangement uses TRBV5-1 and TRBJ2-7; as DNA is missing, the TRBD1 call by TCRdb cannot be tested. CDR3 length: 14 amino acids. From germline, CDR1 is SGHRS and CDR2 YFSETQ. Here the CDR3 reads CASSLEGQGYEQYF.

The chain carries TRBV5-1 and TRBJ2-1; TCRdb selects TRBD2, and the lack of DNA leaves this call unchecked. Germline V gives CDR1 SGHRS, CDR2 YFSETQ. The CDR3 length is 16 residues. CDR3 sequence: CASSLAASGGGDEQFF.

The chain carries TRBV19 and TRBJ1-2; as DNA is missing, the TRBD1 call by TCRdb cannot be tested. The CDR3 runs 14 residues. Germline V CDR1 and CDR2: LNHDA, SQIVND (reference sequence). CDR3 region: CASRSVGEGYGYTF.

The chain employs TRBV6-5 and TRBJ2-1; the D call of TRBD1 rests on TCRdb alone, since no DNA is present to check it. This CDR3 has 13 amino acids. Germline-derived CDR1 and CDR2 are MNHEY and SVGAGI. CDR3 loop: CASSYETGIEQFF.